This T cell receptor (beta chain) was sequenced for a study of technical replicates of blood from several donors. TCRdb's copy holds only in-frame clones and misses some; the assay was immunoSEQ multiplex PCR. The sample contains nearly 80,000 clones, 85% to 95% of which appear only once. The CDR3 loop spans 13 amino acids. Germline-derived CDR1 and CDR2 are LNHDA and SQIVND (reference sequence). The V gene lost 2 bases and the J gene lost 8 bases, with 9 bases spanning the gap. The source is a human donor in good health. The sample consisted of T cells isolated from PBMCs. The chain combines TRBV19 with TRBJ1-4; D is ambiguous. CDR3 in DNA: TGTGCCAGTAGTATATTCCAAGAGGAAAAACTGTTTTTT. Its translation: CASSIFQEEKLFF.